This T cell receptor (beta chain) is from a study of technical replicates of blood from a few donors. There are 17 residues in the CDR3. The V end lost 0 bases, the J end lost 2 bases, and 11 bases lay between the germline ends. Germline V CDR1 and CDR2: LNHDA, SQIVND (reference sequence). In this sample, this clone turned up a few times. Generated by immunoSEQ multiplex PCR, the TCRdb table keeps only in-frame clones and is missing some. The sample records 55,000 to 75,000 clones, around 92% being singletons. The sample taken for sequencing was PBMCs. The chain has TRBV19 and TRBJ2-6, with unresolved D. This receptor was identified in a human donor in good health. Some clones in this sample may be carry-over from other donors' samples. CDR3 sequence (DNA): TGTGCCAGTAGTATAGATCCGTTGAGCACTGGGGCCAACGTCCTGACTTTC. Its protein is CASSIDPLSTGANVLTF.